This T cell receptor (beta chain) was captured in a study of CD8+CD57+ T cells in acquired aplastic anemia. Study-level information: When averaged, DNA from sorted CD4+ and CD8+ cells came to approximately 3 ug. General study findings and limits: Roughly 28 was the count of CD8+ CDR3 sequences that patients shared with controls.

Profiling that covered TCR beta VDJ and CDR3 relied on genomic DNA as its template. TCRdb itself ran the reads through MiXCR, one entry per CDR3 protein. The sample comprises under 200,000 distinct CDR3 sequences, approximately 48% of which are singletons, and about 1.8% rests with the top ten. This clonotype has ten or more counts. Its antigen is not identified. The patients chosen for sequencing had shown expansion of CD8+CD57+ cells (detected by flow cytometry). Each patient gave a blood sample that was collected before any therapy had been received. The TCR comes from a human donor with aplastic anemia. The material sequenced was sorted CD4+, CD8+, or CD8+CD57+ T cells (not recorded which) from PBMCs.

CDR3 sequence reads: CASSYVPGRGTYEQYF. In DNA form, the CDR3 reads TGTGCCAGCAGTTACGTTCCCGGCAGGGGTACCTACGAGCAGTACTTC. The gene calls are TRBV6-2 or TRBV6-3 and TRBJ2-7, with a possible D match to TRBD1 (6 bases). The germline CDR1 and CDR2 sequences are MNHEY and SVGEGT. There are 16 residues in the CDR3. V lost 2 bases, J lost 2 bases, and 16 bases lay in between.